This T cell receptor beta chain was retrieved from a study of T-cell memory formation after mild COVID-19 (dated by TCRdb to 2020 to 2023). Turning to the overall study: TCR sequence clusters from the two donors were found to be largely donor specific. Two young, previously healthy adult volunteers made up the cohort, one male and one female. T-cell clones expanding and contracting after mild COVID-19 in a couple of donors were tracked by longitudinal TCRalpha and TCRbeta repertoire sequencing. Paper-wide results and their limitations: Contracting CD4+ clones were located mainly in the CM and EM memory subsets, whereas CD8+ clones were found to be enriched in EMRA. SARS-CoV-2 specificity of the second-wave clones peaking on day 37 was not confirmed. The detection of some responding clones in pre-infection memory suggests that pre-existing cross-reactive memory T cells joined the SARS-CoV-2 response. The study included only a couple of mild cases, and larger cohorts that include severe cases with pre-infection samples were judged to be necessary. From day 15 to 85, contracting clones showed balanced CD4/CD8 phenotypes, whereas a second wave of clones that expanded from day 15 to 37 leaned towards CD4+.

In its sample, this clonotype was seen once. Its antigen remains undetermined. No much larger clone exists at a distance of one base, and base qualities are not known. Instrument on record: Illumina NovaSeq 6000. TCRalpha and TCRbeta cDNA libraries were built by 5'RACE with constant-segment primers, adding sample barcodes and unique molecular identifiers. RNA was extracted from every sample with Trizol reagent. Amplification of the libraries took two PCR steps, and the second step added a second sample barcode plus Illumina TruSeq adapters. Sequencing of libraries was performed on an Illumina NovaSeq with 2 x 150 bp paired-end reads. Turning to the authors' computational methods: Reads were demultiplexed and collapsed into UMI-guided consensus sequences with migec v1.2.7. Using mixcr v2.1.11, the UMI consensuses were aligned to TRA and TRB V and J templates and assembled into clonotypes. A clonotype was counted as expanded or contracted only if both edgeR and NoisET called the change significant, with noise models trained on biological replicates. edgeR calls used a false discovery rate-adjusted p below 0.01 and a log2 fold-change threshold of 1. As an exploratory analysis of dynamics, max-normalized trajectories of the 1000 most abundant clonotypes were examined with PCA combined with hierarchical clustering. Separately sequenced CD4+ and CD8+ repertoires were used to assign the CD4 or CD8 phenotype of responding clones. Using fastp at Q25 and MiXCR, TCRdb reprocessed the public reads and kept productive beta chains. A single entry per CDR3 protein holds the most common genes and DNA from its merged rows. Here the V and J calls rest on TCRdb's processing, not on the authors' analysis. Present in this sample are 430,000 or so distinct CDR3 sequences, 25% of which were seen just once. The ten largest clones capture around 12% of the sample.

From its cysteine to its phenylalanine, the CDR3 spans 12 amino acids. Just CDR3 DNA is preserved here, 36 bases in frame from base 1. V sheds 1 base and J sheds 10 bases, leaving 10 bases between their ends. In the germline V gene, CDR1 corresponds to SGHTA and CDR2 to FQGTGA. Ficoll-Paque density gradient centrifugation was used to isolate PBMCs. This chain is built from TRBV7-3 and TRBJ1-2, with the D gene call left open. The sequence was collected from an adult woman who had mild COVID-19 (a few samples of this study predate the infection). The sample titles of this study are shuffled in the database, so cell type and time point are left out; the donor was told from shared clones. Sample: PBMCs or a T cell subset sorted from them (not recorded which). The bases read TGTGCCAGCAGCTTAAAGGGTGATTACTACACCTTC. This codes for CASSLKGDYYTF.